This T cell receptor (beta chain) was sequenced for a study of blood T cell repertoires in COVID-19. The trim removed 4 bases at V and 5 bases at J, leaving 10 bases unmatched. This CDR3 contains 15 residues. Germline-derived CDR1 and CDR2 are SGHRS and YFSETQ. Assay: immunoSEQ multiplex PCR; the TCRdb copy retains only in-frame clones and omits some. The top ten hold over 4.5% of the sample, which has about 71,000 clones, approximately 85% seen once. The receptor's source is a man older than 75 with acute or convalescent COVID-19. Sequencing input: peripheral blood. J is TRBJ2-3 and V is TRBV5-1; TRBD2 matches at 7 bases. DNA for the CDR3: TGCGCCAGCAGCGTGACCGGGACTACAGGAGATACGCAGTATTTT. Residues: CASSVTGTTGDTQYF.